This T cell receptor beta chain was captured by sequencing in a study of OX40 agonist ivuxolimab in advanced cancers. Notes on the research overall: Ivuxolimab, which targeted the costimulatory receptor OX40 (CD134), was an agonistic, fully human IgG2 monoclonal antibody. Intravenous ivuxolimab was administered to patients every 2 weeks at six dose levels: 0.01, 0.1, 0.3, 1.5, 3 and 10 mg/kg. Of the approximately 50 patients in dose escalation, about 20 had hepatocellular carcinoma, about 15 had melanoma, 9 had renal cell carcinoma and 9 had head and neck cancer. In the dose-escalation cohort, 75% to 85% of patients were male, and the mean age was roughly 60 years with a range of about 20 to 79. Patients were allowed to have had prior anti-PD-1, anti-PD-L1 or anti-CTLA-4 therapy, and less than 45% of the dose-escalation patients had previously received checkpoint inhibitors. Partial responses occurred in three dose-escalation patients, of whom one had hepatocellular carcinoma and two had cutaneous melanoma. Peripheral TCRbeta sequencing aimed to test whether ivuxolimab altered TCR sequence diversity and caused clonal T-cell expansion. The paper describes the monotherapy dose-escalation part (N ≈ 52 patients) of the phase I trial of ivuxolimab. Here is what the overall study found, with its caveats: On average, CD8+ T cells showed more expanded clones than CD4+ T cells after ivuxolimab. Low levels of normalized T-cell clonal expansion were also seen in some patients who did not respond. In the 0.1-3.0 mg/kg groups, partial responders were among the patients with the lowest normalized peripheral clonal expansion, particularly in CD8+ T cells. Antigen specificity was not determined for the clonally expanded peripheral T cells. At doses from 0.1 to 3.0 mg/kg, clonal expansion was seen in both CD4+ and CD8+ blood T cells between baseline and week 6.

Compared with germline, V lacks 0 bases and J lacks 1 base; bases without a gene match: 5. According to the germline V gene, CDR1 reads KGHSH and CDR2 reads LQKENI. The CDR3 holds 17 amino acids from the cysteine to the phenylalanine. Only the CDR3 region is kept as DNA, spanning 51 bases read in frame from base 1. In its sample, this clone was seen a few times. Its antigen is currently not known. No much larger clone is present one base from it, and per-base qualities are unavailable. Genomic DNA was isolated from the sorted cells so that the TCRbeta CDR3 region could be sequenced. The immunoSEQ Assay was used for sequencing of TCRbeta CDR3 regions. What TCRdb holds here is the immuneACCESS table cut down to in-frame rearrangements. Part of the clones is not present; checked against another copy, under half of the missing clones reflect an unresolved V gene, and the others are unexplained. Across this sample there are about 68,000 clones, with roughly nine tenths seen only once. The ten largest account for 0.3% to 0.35% of the sample.

The trial excluded patients who had a history of autoimmune disease or were on systemic immunosuppression. Peripheral blood for TCR sequencing was collected from all dose cohorts at baseline, on cycle 4 day 1, and on cycle 7 day 1. Samples were obtained from an open-label, multicenter, first-in-human phase I dose-escalation trial of ivuxolimab. Adults with locally advanced or metastatic melanoma, renal cell carcinoma, hepatocellular carcinoma or head and neck squamous cell carcinoma were enrolled in the trial. CD4+ and CD8+ T cells were sorted separately from peripheral blood before TCR sequencing.

Recombination joined TRBV18 with TRBJ2-1, and TRBD2 aligns with 8 junction nucleotides. Source: CD4+ or CD8+ T cells sorted from blood, taken in a trial of the OX40 agonist ivuxolimab. The source of this sequence is an adult with an advanced solid tumor such as melanoma, head and neck, liver or kidney cancer. The CDR3 here reads CASSPPVAGISYNEQFF. The DNA reads TGTGCCAGCTCACCACCTGTAGCGGGAATTTCCTACAATGAGCAGTTCTTC.